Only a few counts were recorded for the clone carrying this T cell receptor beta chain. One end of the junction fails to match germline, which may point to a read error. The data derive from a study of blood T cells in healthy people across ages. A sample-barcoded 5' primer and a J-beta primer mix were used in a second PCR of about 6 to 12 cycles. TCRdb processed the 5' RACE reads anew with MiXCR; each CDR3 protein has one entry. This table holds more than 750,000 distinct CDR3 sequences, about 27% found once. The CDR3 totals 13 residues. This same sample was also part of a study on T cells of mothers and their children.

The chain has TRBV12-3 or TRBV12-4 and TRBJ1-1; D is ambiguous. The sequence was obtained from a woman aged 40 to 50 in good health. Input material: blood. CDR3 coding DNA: TGTGCCAGCAGGTTAGGGCGAAACACTGAAGCTTTCTTT. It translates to CASRLGRNTEAFF.